The 28 T cell receptor beta chains below come from one sample, sequenced in a study of blood T cell repertoires in COVID-19. The assay was immunoSEQ multiplex PCR, and TCRdb's table has in-frame clones only and misses some. The table records 150,000 to 200,000 clones, 65% to 85% of them present only once. The sample consisted of peripheral blood. The receptors shown here come from a woman of 80 years or more with acute or convalescent COVID-19.

This sequence joins TRBV12-5 and TRBJ2-7; 7 bases agree with TRBD2. The CDR3 sequence is 13 residues long. Germline-derived CDR1 and CDR2 are LGHNT and FRNRAP. Germline trimming cut 4 bases from V and 3 bases from J; bases unmatched to any gene: 3. CDR3 DNA: TGTGCTAGTGGTTGGGCTAGCGGCTACGAGCAGTACTTC. As protein: CASGWASGYEQYF.

This clone was detected once. The CDR3 sequence: CASSLRQGGQETQYF. The CDR3 DNA reads TGTGCCAGCAGTTTAAGGCAGGGGGGACAAGAGACCCAGTACTTC. This rearrangement joins TRBV28 to TRBJ2-5; D is possibly TRBD1 (7 bases). V shed 2 bases and J shed 2 bases, with 12 bases lying between them. The CDR3 loop spans 15 amino acids. CDR1 is MDHEN, CDR2 SYDVKM, per germline. Combining the CDR3 with reference TRBV28 and TRBJ2-5 gives the whole variable domain DVKVTQSSRYLVKRTGEKVFLECVQDMDHENMFWYRQDPGLGLRLIYFSYDVKMKEKGDIPEGYSVSREKKERFSLILESASTNQTSMYLCASSLRQGGQETQYFGPGTRLLVL.

This clone showed up just once. V gene TRBV5-1 combines with J gene TRBJ1-3; 10 bases align to TRBD1. Trimming cost V 4 bases and J 3 bases; bases outside gene matches: 4. The CDR3 extends over 15 amino acids. Germline loops: CDR1 SGHRS, CDR2 YFSETQ. The CDR3 DNA reads as TGCGCCAGCAGCAACCGGGACAGGGGTGGAAACACCATATATTTT. The encoded protein is CASSNRDRGGNTIYF.

This chain joins TRBV3-1 (or the pseudogene TRBV3-2) and TRBJ2-7, with TRBD1 matching over 10 bases. Germline-derived CDR1 and CDR2 are LGHDT and YNNKEL (reference sequence). The CDR3 sequence is 16 residues long. The trim removed 1 base at V and 2 bases at J, leaving 5 bases unmatched. In nucleotides, the CDR3 is TGTGCCAGCAGCCAAGGCCCCGGGACAGGGGCCTACGAGCAGTACTTC. Amino acid sequence: CASSQGPGTGAYEQYF.

The rearrangement joins TRBV3-1 (or the pseudogene TRBV3-2) to TRBJ1-1; the match to TRBD1 covers 8 bases. Trimming took 0 bases from V and 12 from J; bases not matched to a gene: 6. In germline, CDR1 is LGHDT, CDR2 YNNKEL (reference sequence). This CDR3 has 13 residues. The CDR3 DNA reads TGTGCCAGCAGCCAAGACGGGAGACAGGGGACTTTCTTT. It translates to CASSQDGRQGTFF.

This clone was seen a handful of times. The chain joins TRBV6-6 to TRBJ1-1; 8 bases agree with TRBD1. In germline, CDR1 is MNHNY, CDR2 SVGAGI (reference sequence). J was trimmed by 11 bases and V by 6 bases; bases with no gene match: 11. This CDR3 has 13 residues. The CDR3 DNA reads as TGTGCCAGCAGCCTCGGGACAGGTGGCCACGCTTTCTTT. This gives the protein CASSLGTGGHAFF.

This clone occurred a few times. The genes are TRBV30 and TRBJ1-2; D remains unclear. Trimming removed 0 bases at V and 4 bases at J, with 9 bases between. The CDR3 is made up of 13 amino acids. Germline V gene data show CDR1 as GTSNPN and CDR2 as SVGIG (reference sequence). The CDR3 DNA reads TGTGCCTGGAGTGTAGAGCCCCTCTATGGCTACACCTTC. This gives the protein CAWSVEPLYGYTF.

The genes are TRBV12-3 or TRBV12-4 and TRBJ1-1, with no clear D. V gave up 2 bases and J gave up 4 bases, with 8 bases separating them. The CDR3 contains 13 residues. For the CDR3, the DNA is TGTGCCAGCAGTTTAATCGGTGTCACTGAAGCTTTCTTT. This translates into CASSLIGVTEAFF.

J is TRBJ1-1 and V is TRBV3-1 (or the pseudogene TRBV3-2); the D is unclear. Trimming left V 8 bases short and J 4 bases short, with 11 bases between. The V gene's germline CDR1 is LGHDT and CDR2 YNNKEL (reference sequence). This CDR3 has 12 amino acids. The CDR3 protein is CASDGEGTEAFF. CDR3 nucleotide sequence: TGTGCCAGCGACGGGGAGGGCACTGAAGCTTTCTTT.

The rearrangement joins TRBV6-5 to TRBJ1-1, with D tentatively TRBD1 (5 bases). The CDR3 extends over 14 amino acids. From germline, CDR1 is MNHEY and CDR2 SVGAGI. The germline V and J ends were trimmed by 6 bases and 5 bases, with 16 bases remaining between them. This chain's CDR3 is CASRDGRGGTEAFF. As DNA, the CDR3 is TGTGCCAGCAGAGACGGTCGGGGGGGTACTGAAGCTTTCTTT.

The V call is TRBV28, the J call TRBJ2-7, with 7 positions matching TRBD1. CDR3 length: 14 residues. Germline values: CDR1 MDHEN, CDR2 SYDVKM. The J segment lost 4 bases and the V segment lost 3 bases, leaving 6 bases of the junction unmatched. The CDR3 is CASSLRQGTYEQYF. In nucleotides, the CDR3 is TGTGCCAGCAGTTTGAGACAGGGAACATACGAGCAGTACTTC.

CDR3 residues: CATSRGGGSYNEQFF. The CDR3 DNA reads TGTGCCACCAGCAGAGGGGGGGGATCCTACAATGAGCAGTTCTTC. The V call is TRBV15, the J call TRBJ2-1; 7 bases agree with TRBD2. After removal of 1 base from V and 1 base from J, the junction contained 1 base not matched to a gene. Per germline, CDR1 LNHNV and CDR2 YYDKDF (reference sequence). There are 15 residues in the CDR3.

In nucleotides, the CDR3 is TGTGCCAGCAGCTCCCTTAACAGGGCAAATGAGCAGTTCTTC. The encoded protein is CASSSLNRANEQFF. J is TRBJ2-1 and V is TRBV7-2, with D perhaps matching TRBD1 (6 bases). Looked up from germline, CDR1 is SGHTA and CDR2 is FQGNSA. Trimming left V 4 bases short and J 7 bases short, with 14 bases between. This CDR3 comprises 14 residues.

The J gene is TRBJ2-1, the V gene TRBV19; 13 positions match TRBD2. Germline V gene data show CDR1 as LNHDA and CDR2 as SQIVND (reference sequence). The CDR3 length is 14 residues. The V and J ends lost 10 bases and 1 base, in that order; junction bases with no gene match: 1. CDR3 DNA sequence: TGTGCCACGGGACTAGCGGGGTCCTACAATGAGCAGTTCTTC. Translation gives CATGLAGSYNEQFF.

The chain couples TRBV6-5 to TRBJ1-6; no clear D gene. Trimming pared 8 bases from V and 3 bases from J, leaving 5 bases between. CDR3 size: 12 residues. CDR1 is MNHEY, CDR2 SVGAGI, per germline. Here the CDR3 reads CASGLYNSPLHF. The CDR3 DNA is TGTGCCAGCGGCCTCTATAATTCACCCCTCCACTTT.

The rearrangement links TRBV18 to TRBJ1-5, with 10 positions matching TRBD1. J was trimmed by 5 bases and V by 6 bases; bases with no gene match: 4. Germline values: CDR1 KGHSH, CDR2 LQKENI. The CDR3 is 14 residues long. CDR3 protein: CASSGGQGYQPQHF. The DNA for the CDR3 is TGTGCCAGCTCGGGGGGACAGGGGTATCAGCCCCAGCATTTT. The variable domain in full, with the rest retrieved from reference TRBV18 and TRBJ1-5, is NAGVMQNPRHLVRRRGQEARLRCSPMKGHSHVYWYRQLPEEGLKFMVYLQKENIIDESGMPKERFSAEFPKEGPSILRIQQVVRGDSAAYFCASSGGQGYQPQHFGDGTRLSIL.

This clone is medium-sized in the sample. The chain links TRBV2 to TRBJ1-2; D perhaps matches TRBD1 (5 bases). The CDR3 covers 12 residues. Germline CDR1 SNHLY, CDR2 FYNNEI. V shed 6 bases and J shed 5 bases, with 10 bases lying between them. In DNA form, the CDR3 reads TGTGCCAGCAGCGGCAGGGCATATGGCTACACCTTC. This codes for CASSGRAYGYTF.

The chain joins TRBV11-1 to TRBJ1-4; 7 bases match TRBD1. V gave up 4 bases and J gave up 3 bases; unmatched junction bases: 5. The V gene's germline CDR1 is SGHAT and CDR2 FQDESV (reference sequence). The CDR3 is 15 residues long. The DNA for the CDR3 is TGTGCCAGCAGCTACTCGACAGGGTCTAATGAAAAACTGTTTTTT. As protein: CASSYSTGSNEKLFF. Together with reference TRBV11-1 and TRBJ1-4, the CDR3 gives the full variable domain: EAEVAQSPRYKITEKSQAVAFWCDPISGHATLYWYRQILGQGPELLVQFQDESVVDDSQLPKDRFSAERLKGVDSTLKIQPAELGDSAMYLCASSYSTGSNEKLFFGSGTQLSVL.

The chain uses TRBV30 and TRBJ2-3; 8 bases are a match to TRBD2. This CDR3 is built from 14 residues. V lost 3 bases to trimming and J lost 3 bases; unmatched junction nucleotides: 5. The germline V gene encodes CDR1 GTSNPN and CDR2 SVGIG (reference sequence). In nucleotides, the CDR3 is TGTGCCTGGAGGCCGGGGGGGGCAACAGATACGCAGTATTTT. It codes for CAWRPGGATDTQYF.

This clone was seen only a few times. The gene calls are TRBV3-1 (or the pseudogene TRBV3-2) and TRBJ2-1, with unresolved D. From germline, CDR1 is LGHDT and CDR2 YNNKEL (reference sequence). The CDR3 contains 18 residues. Trimming shortened V by 1 base and J by 0 bases, and 16 bases separated the two germline ends. CDR3 amino acids: CASSQGSLRSSSYNEQFF. CDR3 bases: TGTGCCAGCAGCCAAGGGTCTTTGCGGTCCAGCTCCTACAATGAGCAGTTCTTC.

The gene calls are TRBV9 and TRBJ2-5, with 8 bases aligning to TRBD2. Germline lookup yields CDR1 SGDLS and CDR2 YYNGEE. The ends lost 0 bases at V and 2 bases at J; junction bases unmatched: 9. This CDR3 is 17 amino acids long. The CDR3 sequence: CASSVGSISGVQETQYF. CDR3 in DNA: TGTGCCAGCAGCGTAGGATCTATTAGCGGGGTTCAAGAGACCCAGTACTTC.

The chain couples TRBV5-1 to TRBJ1-2; a possible D gene is TRBD1 (6 bases). Looked up from germline, CDR1 is SGHRS and CDR2 is YFSETQ. Trimming removed 3 bases from V and 0 bases from J, with 12 bases in between. This CDR3 comprises 15 residues. The CDR3 protein is CASSSGQPTNYGYTF. The CDR3 region has the DNA TGCGCCAGCAGCTCTGGACAGCCTACTAACTATGGCTACACCTTC.

The gene calls are TRBV4-1 and TRBJ2-3, with D unresolved. Germline-derived CDR1 and CDR2 are MGHRA and YSYEKL. Trimming left V 3 bases short and J 0 bases short, with 4 bases between. The CDR3 sequence is 13 residues long. CDR3 amino acids: CASSQSSTDTQYF. Here the CDR3 DNA reads TGCGCCAGCAGCCAGTCTAGCACAGATACGCAGTATTTT.

The CDR3 loop reads CASSLVAGLRNEQYF. In DNA, the CDR3 is TGTGCCAGCAGCTTAGTGGCGGGCCTCAGGAACGAGCAGTACTTC. V and J are TRBV7-6 and TRBJ2-7; D might be TRBD2 (5 bases). CDR1 and CDR2 from the germline V gene are SGHVS and FNYEAQ. The ends were cut back, 1 base at V and 5 bases at J, with 15 bases in the middle. CDR3 length: 15 amino acids. Using reference TRBV7-6 and TRBJ2-7 for the parts outside the CDR3, the full variable domain is GAGVSQSPRYKVTKRGQDVALRCDPISGHVSLYWYRQALGQGPEFLTYFNYEAQQDKSGLPNDRFSAERPEGSISTLTIQRTEQRDSAMYRCASSLVAGLRNEQYFGPGTRLTVT.

The J gene is TRBJ1-2, the V gene TRBV7-2, with D perhaps TRBD1 (6 bases). In germline, CDR1 is SGHTA, CDR2 FQGNSA. The CDR3 consists of 16 residues. Trimming shortened V by 1 base and J by 0 bases, and 12 bases separated the two germline ends. CDR3 coding DNA: TGTGCCAGCAGCTTAGTTTCGGACAGTACTAACTATGGCTACACCTTC. Translation: CASSLVSDSTNYGYTF. Looking up the rest from reference TRBV7-2 and TRBJ1-2 gives the full variable domain: GAGVSQSPSNKVTEKGKDVELRCDPISGHTALYWYRQSLGQGLEFLIYFQGNSAPDKSGLPSDRFSAERTGGSVSTLTIQRTQQEDSAVYLCASSLVSDSTNYGYTFGSGTRLTVV.

This sequence joins TRBV24-1 and TRBJ2-7, with 8 nucleotides matching TRBD2. The V gene's germline CDR1 is KGHDR and CDR2 SFDVKD. The V segment lost 4 bases and the J segment 6 bases; nucleotides outside the gene matches: 16. The CDR3 loop spans 17 amino acids. The CDR3 DNA reads TGTGCCACCAGTGACCCGAAGATCCCCGGGAGGGCCGGCGAGCAGTACTTC. Encoded protein: CATSDPKIPGRAGEQYF.

V is TRBV30 and J is TRBJ2-1; TRBD2 matches at 10 bases. Trimming removed 4 bases from V and 4 bases from J; junction bases left unmatched: 7. Per germline, CDR1 GTSNPN and CDR2 SVGIG (reference sequence). The length of the CDR3 is 15 residues. The CDR3 loop reads CAWKRTSGPYNEQFF. Here the CDR3 DNA reads TGTGCCTGGAAGAGGACTAGCGGACCTTACAATGAGCAGTTCTTC. The full variable domain, rest sourced from reference TRBV30 and TRBJ2-1, is SQTIHQWPATLVQPVGSPLSLECTVEGTSNPNLYWYRQAAGRGLQLLFYSVGIGQISSEVPQNLSASRPQDRQFILSSKKLLLSDSGFYLCAWKRTSGPYNEQFFGPGTRLTVL.

J is TRBJ2-7 and V is TRBV24-1, with TRBD1 identical over 10 bases. Germline CDR1 is KGHDR and CDR2 is SFDVKD. With 9 bases clipped from V and 3 bases from J, the junction kept 7 bases outside the gene matches. The CDR3 extends over 14 amino acids. The chain's CDR3 is CATAPGQGFYEQYF. CDR3 sequence (DNA): TGTGCCACCGCCCCGGGACAGGGGTTCTACGAGCAGTACTTC.